These 30 T cell receptor beta chains originate from one sample sequenced in a study of blood T cell repertoires in COVID-19. TCRdb keeps only in-frame clones here, not all; method: immunoSEQ multiplex PCR. The data hold about 280,000 clones, with roughly 86% observed a single time. Specimen: PBMCs or T cells enriched from blood (not recorded which). The receptors stem from a woman aged 60-70 years who had recovered from COVID-19.

The rearrangement uses TRBV13 and TRBJ1-6, with D hard to call. The germline gives CDR1 PRHDT, CDR2 FYEKMQ (reference sequence). CDR3 length: 15 residues. Trimming shortened V by 10 bases and J by 9 bases, and 22 bases separated the two germline ends. CDR3 sequence (DNA): TGTGCCACCCCCCGGTTTGGAGAAGGTGGTTCACCCCTCCACTTT. This encodes CATPRFGEGGSPLHF.

The J gene is TRBJ1-2, the V gene TRBV6-5; TRBD1 matches 7 bases. From germline, CDR1 is MNHEY and CDR2 SVGAGI. J lost 3 bases, V lost 4 bases, and 5 bases had no gene match. This CDR3 spans 14 amino acids. This CDR3 reads CASSFQGGDYGYTF. The CDR3 bases are TGTGCCAGCAGTTTCCAAGGGGGCGACTATGGCTACACCTTC.

The CDR3 DNA reads TGCGCCAGCAGCTTGGAATTTGGAGCCTCCGCAACTAATGAAAAACTGTTTTTT. Its translation is CASSLEFGASATNEKLFF. The chain recombines TRBV5-1 with TRBJ1-4, with D unresolved. The CDR3 totals 18 residues. The germline CDR1 and CDR2 sequences are SGHRS and YFSETQ. Trimming left V 0 bases short and J 0 bases short, with 15 bases between.

The chain uses TRBV5-1 and TRBJ1-5; the D is unclear. The CDR3 covers 15 residues. V was trimmed by 0 bases and J by 1 base, leaving 8 bases between them. In germline, CDR1 is SGHRS, CDR2 YFSETQ. CDR3 DNA: TGCGCCAGCAGCTTGGGGGCCGCGAGCAATCAGCCCCAGCATTTT. It is translated as CASSLGAASNQPQHF.

V gene TRBV6-2 or TRBV6-3 combines with J gene TRBJ1-5, with D unclear. V was clipped by 3 bases and J by 2 bases, with 14 bases between them. The germline V gene has CDR1 MNHEY and CDR2 SVGEGT. The CDR3 length is 16 residues. The CDR3 coding sequence is TGTGCCAGCAGTTATTCGGTGGGGAGTGGCAATCAGCCCCAGCATTTT. Encoded protein: CASSYSVGSGNQPQHF.

The chain uses TRBV10-2 and TRBJ2-7, with D unclear. The V and J ends lost 10 bases and 3 bases respectively, with 7 bases between them. CDR3 length: 10 amino acids. In germline, CDR1 is WSHSY, CDR2 SAAADI. DNA of the CDR3: TGCGCCACTTCTCGCTACGAGCAGTACTTC. This sequence encodes CATSRYEQYF.

CDR3 loop: CASSESLSWSKSNEQFF. In DNA form, the CDR3 reads TGTGCCAGCAGTGAATCCCTCTCGTGGTCTAAGTCCAATGAGCAGTTCTTC. This rearrangement joins TRBV25-1 to TRBJ2-1; D unclear. This CDR3 contains 17 residues. Looked up from germline, CDR1 is MGHDK and CDR2 is SYGVNS. Trimming pared 1 base from V and 6 bases from J, leaving 19 bases between.

The chain combines TRBV5-1 with TRBJ1-2; 8 bases are shared with TRBD1. CDR1 and CDR2 from the germline V gene are SGHRS and YFSETQ. The ends lost 6 bases at V and 7 bases at J; junction bases unmatched: 8. The CDR3 is 13 amino acids. CDR3 DNA sequence: TGCGCCAGCAAATCAGGCAGGGGGCTTGGCTACACCTTC. Its translation is CASKSGRGLGYTF.

As to this clone: The same CDR3 arises from other DNA sequences in this sample as well. This chain joins TRBV19 and TRBJ1-5; D remains ambiguous. Trimming removed 3 bases from V and 4 bases from J, with 4 bases in between. The CDR3 totals 12 residues. Germline CDR1 and CDR2: LNHDA and SQIVND (reference sequence). The CDR3 region is CASSIGNQPQHF. The CDR3 nucleotides are TGTGCCAGTAGTATCGGGAATCAGCCCCAGCATTTT.

This clone was seen a single time. The V and J genes are TRBV5-1 and TRBJ2-7; TRBD2 agrees at 7 bases. Germline trimming cut 4 bases from V and 0 bases from J; bases unmatched to any gene: 7. Germline V gives CDR1 SGHRS, CDR2 YFSETQ. There are 15 residues in the CDR3. CDR3 sequence reads: CASSEGAGSSYEQYF. CDR3 nucleotides: TGCGCCAGCAGCGAGGGAGCGGGAAGCTCCTACGAGCAGTACTTC.

The V call is TRBV28, the J call TRBJ1-4; no clear D. Germline V gene lookup returns CDR1 MDHEN and CDR2 SYDVKM. The CDR3 has 14 residues. V was pared by 2 bases and J by 8 bases, with 12 bases between. This chain's CDR3 is CASSLGRSREKLFF. CDR3 in DNA: TGTGCCAGCAGTTTAGGTAGATCTAGGGAAAAACTGTTTTTT.

The chain employs TRBV10-3 and TRBJ1-1; 7 positions agree with TRBD1. Germline CDR1 is ENHRY and CDR2 is SYGVKD. With 7 bases clipped from V and 0 bases from J, the junction kept 2 bases outside the gene matches. The CDR3 consists of 13 residues. CDR3 amino acids: CAIKGTVNTEAFF. The DNA of the CDR3 is TGTGCCATCAAAGGGACAGTGAACACTGAAGCTTTCTTT.

The CDR3 DNA reads TGTGCCAGCAGGTCGACAGGGAATGGCTACACCTTC. Protein: CASRSTGNGYTF. This chain links TRBV28 with TRBJ1-2; 7 nucleotides agree with TRBD1. CDR1 and CDR2 (germline): MDHEN, SYDVKM. This CDR3 contains 12 residues. Losses at the gene ends were 6 bases for V and 6 bases for J; bases not matched to a gene: 4.

In its sample, this clone was seen many times. The gene calls are TRBV6-5 and TRBJ1-1; TRBD1 is a possible D gene (6 bases). The CDR3 extends over 14 amino acids. CDR1 is MNHEY and CDR2 is SVGAGI in the germline V gene. Trimming removed 8 bases from V and 1 base from J, with 14 bases in between. The CDR3, as DNA: TGTGCCAGCTCTGTGAGGGGGGGGAACACTGAAGCTTTCTTT. Translation: CASSVRGGNTEAFF.

The J gene is TRBJ1-3, the V gene TRBV5-1; no reliable D call. Germline V lookup: CDR1 SGHRS, CDR2 YFSETQ. V was pared by 1 base and J by 2 bases, with 16 bases between. The CDR3 runs 17 residues. CDR3 nucleotides: TGCGCCAGCAGCTTGTTCCCGGGGTTAGGTCCTGGAAACACCATATATTTT. Translated, it gives CASSLFPGLGPGNTIYF.

In its sample, this clone was seen a few times. The rearrangement links TRBV5-4 to TRBJ1-1; 10 nucleotides line up with TRBD1. With V trimmed by 4 bases and J by 0 bases, 9 bases remained unmatched. CDR1 is SGHNT and CDR2 is YYREEE in the germline V gene (reference sequence). The CDR3 contains 17 residues. The CDR3 reads CASSRRQGAGLNTEAFF. CDR3 sequence (DNA): TGTGCCAGCAGCCGAAGACAGGGGGCGGGTCTGAACACTGAAGCTTTCTTT.

The J gene is TRBJ1-1, the V gene TRBV2, with 10 bases aligning to TRBD1. Germline lookup yields CDR1 SNHLY and CDR2 FYNNEI. CDR3 length: 15 amino acids. V lost 8 bases and J lost 5; bases outside the gene matches: 11. CDR3 nucleotides: TGTGCCAGCGGGGACAGGGGAGATCTAGGGACTGAAGCTTTCTTT. Translating gives CASGDRGDLGTEAFF.

V gene TRBV7-3 combines with J gene TRBJ2-3, with 11 bases fitting TRBD2. J was trimmed by 2 bases and V by 5 bases; bases with no gene match: 12. The CDR3 has 18 residues. Germline V gene sequence: CDR1 SGHTA, CDR2 FQGTGA. The CDR3 here is CASSPRTSGRYYTDTQYF. The CDR3 DNA is TGTGCCAGCAGCCCACGGACTAGCGGGCGTTATTACACAGATACGCAGTATTTT.

CDR3 protein: CASSLVQGTDAQYF. CDR3 nucleotide sequence: TGCGCCAGCAGCTTGGTGCAGGGGACCGACGCGCAGTACTTC. The chain links TRBV5-1 to TRBJ2-7, with TRBD1 as a possible D gene (6 bases). The V and J ends lost 0 bases and 9 bases respectively, with 16 bases between them. From germline, CDR1 is SGHRS and CDR2 YFSETQ. There are 14 residues in the CDR3. Full variable domain (remainder filled in from reference TRBV5-1 and TRBJ2-7): KAGVTQTPRYLIKTRGQQVTLSCSPISGHRSVSWYQQTPGQGLQFLFEYFSETQRNKGNFPGRFSGRQFSNSRSEMNVSTLELGDSALYLCASSLVQGTDAQYFGPGTRLTVT.

The CDR3 here is CASSLDLTDGYTF. CDR3 bases: TGCGCCAGCAGCTTGGATCTTACAGATGGCTACACCTTC. This chain joins TRBV5-1 and TRBJ1-2; D is unclear. V was cut by 0 bases and J by 6 bases, with 9 bases left in between. Germline V gene data show CDR1 as SGHRS and CDR2 as YFSETQ. There are 13 residues in the CDR3.

The chain carries TRBV6-5 and TRBJ1-5; tentatively, D is TRBD1 (5 bases). This CDR3 has 14 amino acids. V was pared by 6 bases and J by 7 bases, with 16 bases between. Germline values: CDR1 MNHEY, CDR2 SVGAGI. In DNA form, the CDR3 reads TGTGCCAGCAGACTCCTTCAGGGTGGCCAGCCCCAGCATTTT. It specifies CASRLLQGGQPQHF.

This chain connects TRBV6-1 to TRBJ1-1, with D uncertain. The CDR3 is 16 residues long. Germline V lookup: CDR1 MNHNS, CDR2 SASEGT. Trimming pared 3 bases from V and 1 base from J, leaving 15 bases between. CDR3 nucleotides: TGTGCCAGCAGTGAGACCCTAGGAGGCCCGAACACTGAAGCTTTCTTT. It translates to CASSETLGGPNTEAFF.

This clone was observed a single time. This same CDR3 is encoded by further DNA sequences in the sample. The chain has TRBV7-3 and TRBJ1-2; 8 bases match TRBD1. Germline loops: CDR1 SGHTA, CDR2 FQGTGA. V shed 6 bases and J 6 bases; nucleotides not matched to a gene: 6. The CDR3 covers 13 residues. The CDR3 DNA reads as TGTGCCAGCAGTCCCGGACAGGGTAATGGCTACACCTTC. Translation gives CASSPGQGNGYTF.

The rearrangement joins TRBV9 to TRBJ2-7; D unresolved. The germline V gene encodes CDR1 SGDLS and CDR2 YYNGEE. V was cut by 0 bases and J by 3 bases, with 10 bases left in between. The CDR3 is 14 residues long. For the CDR3, the DNA is TGTGCCAGCAGCGTAGGCCCAGTCGACTACGAGCAGTACTTC. Translating it yields CASSVGPVDYEQYF.

This clone was seen just once. The genes are TRBV5-1 and TRBJ2-7; 8 nucleotides match TRBD2. Germline V gene sequence: CDR1 SGHRS, CDR2 YFSETQ. The J segment lost 5 bases and the V segment lost 3 bases, leaving 7 bases of the junction unmatched. The length of the CDR3 is 14 residues. DNA for the CDR3: TGCGCCAGCAGCTCGGCGGGGGGAATGGACGAGCAGTACTTC. It translates to CASSSAGGMDEQYF.

The count of this clone is one. The gene calls are TRBV21-1 and TRBJ1-5; the table's D gene call, TRBD1, was not cross checked with the DNA. TRBV21-1 is classified as a pseudogene. This CDR3 has 17 amino acids. The CDR3 region is CASSKANYRVGNQPQHF. CDR3 coding DNA: TGTGCCAGCAGCAAAGCCAATTACAGGGTGGGCAATCAGCCCCAGCATTTT.

The V and J genes are TRBV19 and TRBJ2-7; 7 nucleotides line up with TRBD1. Trimming took 8 bases from V and 6 from J; bases not matched to a gene: 10. Germline assignment: CDR1 LNHDA and CDR2 SQIVND (reference sequence). The CDR3 has 13 amino acids. The CDR3 DNA reads as TGTGCCAGTTGGAACAGGGGTGCTAGCGAGCAGTACTTC. Protein product: CASWNRGASEQYF.

This chain connects TRBV5-1 to TRBJ2-7; D may be TRBD2 (6 bases). Germline V lookup: CDR1 SGHRS, CDR2 YFSETQ. The V end lost 9 bases, the J end lost 3 bases, and 16 bases lay between the germline ends. The CDR3 is 13 residues long. The CDR3 loop is CATSRDSGYEQYF. CDR3 nucleotide sequence: TGCGCCACCTCCCGGGACTCGGGCTACGAGCAGTACTTC.

V usage is TRBV5-1 and J usage is TRBJ2-2, with D possibly matching TRBD1 (6 bases). The CDR3 loop spans 15 amino acids. The V gene's germline CDR1 is SGHRS and CDR2 YFSETQ. The V end was cut by 8 bases, the J end by 2 bases, with 16 bases between. CDR3 sequence: CASSTGRGNTGELFF. The CDR3, as DNA: TGCGCCAGTTCTACGGGCAGGGGAAACACCGGGGAGCTGTTTTTT. Using reference TRBV5-1 and TRBJ2-2 for the parts outside the CDR3, the full variable domain is KAGVTQTPRYLIKTRGQQVTLSCSPISGHRSVSWYQQTPGQGLQFLFEYFSETQRNKGNFPGRFSGRQFSNSRSEMNVSTLELGDSALYLCASSTGRGNTGELFFGEGSRLTVL.

The chain couples TRBV9 to TRBJ1-2; TRBD1 agrees at 8 bases. Germline CDR1 SGDLS, CDR2 YYNGEE. J gave up 6 bases and V 3 bases, and 13 bases lay outside the gene matches. The CDR3 contains 16 residues. CDR3 bases: TGTGCCAGCAGCGCAGACAGGGGAGGTGAGAAAAATGGCTACACCTTC. Translation: CASSADRGGEKNGYTF.